The 28 T cell receptor beta chains listed next were all sequenced from one sample in a study of regulatory T cells in long-lasting Graves disease. Regarding time point: persistent/refractory GD, antithyroid drugs over 5 years with positive TRAb. RNA from PBMCs was the source of the TCR library. CDR3 regions were amplified by Arm-PCR using iRepertoire HTBI primers to build TCR beta libraries. TCRdb analysed the multiplex PCR reads with MiXCR anew, one entry per CDR3 protein. The table lists under 450,000 distinct CDR3 sequences, 23% of them singletons. The sample here was peripheral blood mononuclear cells (PBMCs), taken when the disease was refractory, from a patient treated with antithyroid drugs. The receptors were sampled from a middle-aged woman with Graves disease.

The V gene is TRBV6-1, the J gene TRBJ1-6; D remains ambiguous. The germline V gene encodes CDR1 MNHNS and CDR2 SASEGT. V lost 5 bases, J lost 7 bases, and 12 bases lay in between. CDR3 size: 14 residues. The CDR3 region has the DNA TGTGCCAGCAGTCAGGACTTTCTGAATTCACCCCTCCACTTT. This gives the protein CASSQDFLNSPLHF.

This clonotype was picked up many times. The chain has TRBV6-1 and TRBJ2-5; D is uncertain. This CDR3 spans 16 amino acids. The V gene's germline CDR1 is MNHNS and CDR2 SASEGT. The ends were cut back, 2 bases at V and 2 bases at J, with 15 bases in the middle. The CDR3 DNA is TGTGCCAGCAGTGAAACAAGGTCGGATAGGCAAGAGACCCAGTACTTC. Translation: CASSETRSDRQETQYF.

The rearrangement uses TRBV19 and TRBJ2-1; maybe TRBD1 (6 bases). The CDR3 consists of 14 residues. Trimming cost V 6 bases and J 7 bases, with 16 bases left between them. Germline V CDR1 and CDR2: LNHDA, SQIVND (reference sequence). The CDR3 loop reads CASRHREMMNEQFF. In nucleotides, the CDR3 is TGTGCCAGTAGGCACAGGGAGATGATGAATGAGCAGTTCTTC.

This clonotype was observed at least ten times. The CDR3 protein is CASSPWGKETQYF. DNA for the CDR3: TGTGCCAGCAGCCCTTGGGGAAAAGAGACCCAGTACTTC. The J gene is TRBJ2-5, the V gene TRBV7-9; D call uncertain. The germline V gene has CDR1 SEHNR and CDR2 FQNEAQ (reference sequence). The CDR3 loop spans 13 amino acids. V dropped 5 bases and J dropped 3 bases, with 10 bases sitting between them. Filled out from reference TRBV7-9 and TRBJ2-5, the complete variable domain reads DTGVSQNPRHKITKRGQNVTFRCDPISEHNRLYWYRQTLGQGPEFLTYFQNEAQLEKSRLLSDRFSAERPKGSFSTLEIQRTEQGDSAMYLCASSPWGKETQYFGPGTRLLVL.

There are many counts of this clonotype. The chain has TRBV7-2 and TRBJ2-7; D might be TRBD1 or TRBD2, each matching 5 bases. The germline V gene has CDR1 SGHTA and CDR2 FQGNSA. The ends were cut back, 4 bases at V and 5 bases at J, with 15 bases in the middle. The CDR3 consists of 14 residues. CDR3 coding DNA: TGTGCCAGCAGCTGGGGACGGTGGGGGAACGAGCAGTACTTC. This translates into CASSWGRWGNEQYF.

In its sample, this clonotype was seen a few times. V usage is TRBV14 and J usage is TRBJ2-5; 13 positions match TRBD2. Germline values: CDR1 SGHDN, CDR2 FVKESK. The J segment lost 5 bases and the V segment lost 1 base, leaving 7 bases of the junction unmatched. CDR3 length equals 17 residues. CDR3 nucleotides: TGTGCCAGCAGCCAAGGGACTAGCGGGAGAGTCCTGGAGACCCAGTACTTC. This translates into CASSQGTSGRVLETQYF.

On this clonotype: A read error may explain this, as a much larger clone is one base away. This likely comes from a read error, as the CDR3 has no conserved phenylalanine or tryptophan at its end. Written as DNA, the CDR3 is TGTGCCAGCAGTACCGGGACGGGCACAGATACGCAGTATTCT. Encoded protein: CASSTGTGTDTQYS. This rearrangement joins TRBV12-3 or TRBV12-4 to TRBJ2-3; TRBD1 or TRBD2 may be the D gene (5 bases each). The CDR3 has 14 residues. V lost 5 bases and J lost 1, with 10 bases in between.

This clonotype was observed many times. The chain employs TRBV15 and TRBJ1-5; 10 bases agree with TRBD1. The CDR3 covers 15 residues. V lost 8 bases to trimming and J lost 3 bases; unmatched junction nucleotides: 7. CDR1 and CDR2 from the germline V gene are LNHNV and YYDKDF (reference sequence). CDR3 DNA: TGTGCCACCTTAAGGGACAGGGGCCTCAATCAGCCCCAGCATTTT. Its protein is CATLRDRGLNQPQHF.

In this sample, this clonotype turned up a few times. The chain has TRBV9 and TRBJ2-7; either TRBD1 or TRBD2 may supply D (5 bases each). CDR1 is SGDLS, CDR2 YYNGEE, per germline. The CDR3 loop spans 14 amino acids. V lost 4 bases and J 2 bases, leaving 13 bases between the germline ends. Here the CDR3 reads CASSRLGTTYEQYF. CDR3 sequence (DNA): TGTGCCAGCAGCAGACTGGGGACCACCTACGAGCAGTACTTC.

This clonotype was observed a few times. The chain has TRBV7-2 and TRBJ2-2; D might be TRBD2 (6 bases). The CDR3 consists of 16 residues. The V end lost 3 bases, the J end lost 2 bases, and 13 bases lay between the germline ends. Germline loops: CDR1 SGHTA, CDR2 FQGNSA. The CDR3, as DNA: TGTGCCAGCAGCTTGTTAGCGGCTATAAACACCGGGGAGCTGTTTTTT. It codes for CASSLLAAINTGELFF.

This chain connects TRBV7-9 to TRBJ1-4, with 10 bases fitting TRBD1. The length of the CDR3 is 18 residues. The ends lost 5 bases at V and 7 bases at J; junction bases unmatched: 16. CDR1 and CDR2 from the germline V gene are SEHNR and FQNEAQ (reference sequence). The CDR3 loop reads CASSGFPGQGKEGEKLFF. CDR3 DNA: TGTGCCAGCAGCGGCTTCCCGGGACAGGGGAAAGAGGGTGAAAAACTGTTTTTT.

The rearrangement uses TRBV7-3 and TRBJ2-3; D not certain. Germline CDR1 SGHTA, CDR2 FQGTGA. CDR3 length equals 8 residues. The V gene lost 7 bases and the J gene lost 11 bases, with 4 bases spanning the gap. The CDR3 loop is CASIWQYF. The CDR3 DNA is TGTGCCAGCATATGGCAGTATTTT.

This clonotype was seen many times. The chain employs TRBV28 and TRBJ1-4, with D maybe TRBD1 (6 bases). CDR3 length equals 17 residues. V lost 5 bases and J lost 0, with 16 bases in between. Germline V gene sequence: CDR1 MDHEN, CDR2 SYDVKM. The CDR3 here is CASSPWTEKTTNEKLFF. The CDR3 bases are TGTGCCAGCAGTCCGTGGACAGAAAAAACAACTAATGAAAAACTGTTTTTT.

This clonotype appeared many times. This chain uses TRBV7-2 with TRBJ2-7; D is possibly TRBD2 (6 bases). V lost 5 bases to trimming and J lost 4 bases, with 27 bases between them. Looked up from germline, CDR1 is SGHTA and CDR2 is FQGNSA. The CDR3 is made up of 18 amino acids. DNA for the CDR3: TGTGCCAGCAGCCCTTTGGATCCGGGACCTCGACGGGAGTACGAGCAGTACTTC. Amino acid sequence: CASSPLDPGPRREYEQYF.

A word on this clonotype: This sequence may be a read error, since a much larger clone differs from it by one base. The rearrangement uses TRBV20-1 and TRBJ2-4, with D possibly matching TRBD2 (6 bases). Germline CDR1 is DFQATT and CDR2 is SNEGSKA (reference sequence). The CDR3 runs 15 residues. The V and J ends lost 5 bases and 2 bases respectively, with 16 bases between them. The CDR3 reads CSAPSWRATKNIQYF. In DNA, the CDR3 is TGCAGTGCTCCATCGTGGAGGGCAACCAAAAACATTCAGTACTTC.

This clonotype was counted at least ten times. This sequence joins TRBV19 and TRBJ1-5; D gene uncertain. Germline loops: CDR1 LNHDA, CDR2 SQIVND (reference sequence). The CDR3 consists of 15 residues. V lost 7 bases and J 0 bases, leaving 13 bases between the germline ends. For the CDR3, the DNA is TGTGCCAGTACCCGGACGGATCGTAGCAATCAGCCCCAGCATTTT. The encoded protein is CASTRTDRSNQPQHF.

Ten or more counts support this clonotype. The gene calls are TRBV11-2 and TRBJ2-7; 10 nucleotides agree with TRBD2. Trimming at V came to 3 bases and at J to 4 bases, leaving 3 bases not matched to a gene. The CDR3 covers 14 residues. CDR1 is SGHAT and CDR2 is FQNNGV in the germline V gene. The CDR3 loop reads CASSLGLAIYEQYF. The CDR3 DNA is TGTGCCAGCAGCTTGGGACTAGCGATATACGAGCAGTACTTC.

This clonotype was counted ten times or more. This sequence joins TRBV11-2 and TRBJ1-1; D possibly corresponds to TRBD1 (5 bases). The germline CDR1 and CDR2 sequences are SGHAT and FQNNGV. V shed 5 bases and J shed 0 bases, with 19 bases lying between them. The CDR3 length is 17 residues. CDR3 sequence: CASSQRVRQKMNTEAFF. As DNA, the CDR3 is TGTGCCAGCAGCCAACGTGTTCGACAGAAAATGAACACTGAAGCTTTCTTT.

In the case of this clonotype: Germline is not matched at one junction end, which may reflect a read error. The V and J genes are TRBV5-1 and TRBJ2-2; TRBD2 might be the D (7 bases). Germline-derived CDR1 and CDR2 are SGHRS and YFSETQ. This CDR3 is 14 amino acids long. The CDR3: CASSFGGRTGELVF. The CDR3 DNA reads as TGCGCCAGCAGCTTCGGGGGGCGTACCGGGGAGCTGGTTTTT.

The chain is built from TRBV2 and TRBJ2-1; TRBD2 matches at 7 bases. CDR1 and CDR2 from the germline V gene are SNHLY and FYNNEI. The CDR3 runs 15 residues. The J segment lost 6 bases and the V segment lost 8 bases, leaving 13 bases of the junction unmatched. CDR3 loop: CASGMAGAVSNEQFF. Written as DNA, the CDR3 is TGTGCCAGCGGGATGGCGGGAGCAGTATCCAATGAGCAGTTCTTC.

In this sample, this clonotype turned up many times. The rearrangement joins TRBV28 to TRBJ1-5, with TRBD1 as a possible D gene (6 bases). The germline gives CDR1 MDHEN, CDR2 SYDVKM. With 3 bases removed from V and 4 bases from J, the gap between germline ends came to 13 bases. The CDR3 length is 15 residues. The DNA for the CDR3 is TGTGCCAGCAGTTTGTTCCGGCAGGGGAATCAGCCCCAGCATTTT. Protein product: CASSLFRQGNQPQHF.

This clonotype was counted between two and nine times. The rearrangement joins TRBV5-5 to TRBJ1-3; no clear D gene. V lost 2 bases to trimming and J lost 4 bases, with 16 bases between them. The CDR3 loop spans 16 amino acids. Germline assignment: CDR1 SGHKS and CDR2 YYEKEE (reference sequence). In nucleotides, the CDR3 is TGTGCCAGCAGCTTCCTCCCCCTGGTCCAAGGAAACACCATATATTTT. Translation: CASSFLPLVQGNTIYF.

This clonotype has at least ten counts. V is TRBV28 and J is TRBJ1-4; D is undetermined. Trimming removed 3 bases from V and 10 bases from J, with 6 bases in between. The CDR3 extends over 11 amino acids. Germline loops: CDR1 MDHEN, CDR2 SYDVKM. This CDR3 is CASSFFGKLFF. DNA for the CDR3: TGTGCCAGCAGTTTCTTCGGAAAACTGTTTTTT.

This clonotype was seen repeatedly, ten times or more. V gene TRBV28 combines with J gene TRBJ2-7, with D maybe TRBD1 (5 bases). Germline CDR1 is MDHEN and CDR2 is SYDVKM. The CDR3 runs to 16 residues. Trimming took off 3 bases at V and 6 bases at J, with 21 bases between the two ends. CDR3 residues: CASSFGWNRYEGEQYF. CDR3 bases: TGTGCCAGCAGTTTCGGTTGGAACAGGTATGAAGGCGAGCAGTACTTC. Full variable domain (missing parts from reference TRBV28 and TRBJ2-7): DVKVTQSSRYLVKRTGEKVFLECVQDMDHENMFWYRQDPGLGLRLIYFSYDVKMKEKGDIPEGYSVSREKKERFSLILESASTNQTSMYLCASSFGWNRYEGEQYFGPGTRLTVT.

The chain recombines TRBV6-1 with TRBJ2-7; 9 bases fit TRBD2. Per the germline V gene, CDR1 is MNHNS and CDR2 is SASEGT. CDR3 length equals 17 residues. Trimming took 5 bases from V and 6 from J; bases not matched to a gene: 17. CDR3: CASSSTALAGENSEQYF. The CDR3 nucleotides read TGTGCCAGCAGTAGTACGGCCTTAGCGGGAGAGAATAGCGAGCAGTACTTC.

This clonotype was found many times. The chain employs TRBV12-3 or TRBV12-4 and TRBJ2-7; 8 positions agree with TRBD2. The CDR3 sequence is 15 residues long. Trimming removed 6 bases from V and 3 bases from J; junction bases left unmatched: 10. The CDR3 DNA follows: TGTGCCAGCAGCCTTAGCGGGACCCTCAGCTACGAGCAGTACTTC. This encodes CASSLSGTLSYEQYF.

The table lists this clonotype with a few counts. This sequence joins TRBV30 and TRBJ2-5; D may be TRBD1 or TRBD2 (5 bases each). CDR3 length: 10 residues. Between the trimmed V and J ends, which lost 5 bases and 5 bases, there was a span of 6 bases. Germline assignment: CDR1 GTSNPN and CDR2 SVGIG (reference sequence). The DNA for the CDR3 is TGTGCCTGGGAGGGGGAGACCCAGTACTTC. Protein sequence: CAWEGETQYF.

In its sample, this clonotype was seen many times. The V and J genes are TRBV28 and TRBJ1-2, with D possibly being TRBD1 (5 bases). CDR1 is MDHEN and CDR2 is SYDVKM in the germline V gene. CDR3 size: 14 residues. Trimming pared 2 bases from V and 4 bases from J, leaving 11 bases between. The CDR3 here is CASSLPGRPYGYTF. CDR3 nucleotides: TGTGCCAGCAGTTTACCGGGGCGTCCCTATGGCTACACCTTC.